These 15 T cell receptor beta chains share one sample of origin, sequenced in a study of cytomegalovirus exposure and HLA in healthy donors. In the PCR, 60 Vbeta and 13 Jbeta primers were used. Clones were sequenced by immunoSEQ multiplex PCR, and TCRdb holds only the in-frame ones, with some missing. This table has some 150,000 clones, about three quarters appearing once. Sequenced sample: PBMCs. These receptors were obtained from a female donor in good health and CMV-seronegative.

This clone was seen only a few times. The chain has TRBV10-1 and TRBJ2-7, with 13 nucleotides matching TRBD2. The V gene's germline CDR1 is WNHNN and CDR2 SYGVQD (reference sequence). Trimming cost V 6 bases and J 7 bases; bases outside gene matches: 6. This CDR3 has 14 residues. CDR3 in DNA: TGCGCCAGCAGCGAGGGGACTAGCGGGGTTGAGCAGTACTTC. The encoded protein is CASSEGTSGVEQYF.

The chain links TRBV6-1 to TRBJ1-1; the D gene is possibly TRBD1 (5 bases). Trimming stripped 6 bases from V and 4 bases from J, with 12 bases between. The CDR3 runs 13 residues. Germline V CDR1 and CDR2: MNHNS, SASEGT. The CDR3 protein is CASSPRASTEAFF. The CDR3 region has the DNA TGTGCCAGCAGCCCCAGGGCGAGCACTGAAGCTTTCTTT.

V usage is TRBV29-1 and J usage is TRBJ1-1, with D perhaps matching TRBD1 (5 bases). Germline V gene lookup returns CDR1 SQVTM and CDR2 ANQGSEA. Between the trimmed V and J ends, which lost 7 bases and 4 bases, there was a span of 16 bases. This CDR3 spans 13 amino acids. CDR3: CSASALGGTEAFF. The CDR3 bases are TGCAGCGCTTCGGCCCTCGGGGGCACTGAAGCTTTCTTT.

This clone was seen more than once but under ten times. The chain is built from TRBV27 and TRBJ1-1; D gene ambiguous. The length of the CDR3 is 14 residues. V was shortened by 5 bases and J by 2 bases, with 12 bases between the two germline ends. In germline, CDR1 is MNHEY, CDR2 SMNVEV (reference sequence). The CDR3 spells CASSTPRGNTEAFF. CDR3 nucleotides: TGTGCCAGCAGTACCCCTCGGGGTAACACTGAAGCTTTCTTT.

This chain uses TRBV11-3 with TRBJ1-4, with a tentative D call TRBD1 (6 bases). V was clipped by 6 bases and J by 4 bases, with 9 bases between them. The CDR3 contains 13 residues. Germline V gene lookup returns CDR1 SGHNT and CDR2 YENEEA. This chain's CDR3 is CASSQQGNEKLFF. CDR3 DNA sequence: TGTGCCAGCAGTCAACAGGGTAATGAAAAACTGTTTTTT.

The V and J genes are TRBV19 and TRBJ2-2, with 12 bases matching TRBD1. J was trimmed by 7 bases and V by 10 bases; bases with no gene match: 10. CDR3 length: 15 residues. Germline assignment: CDR1 LNHDA and CDR2 SQIVND (reference sequence). The CDR3, as DNA: TGTGCCACAAAACCGGGACAGGGGGCCGTCGGGGAGCTGTTTTTT. Translating it yields CATKPGQGAVGELFF.

The rearrangement uses TRBV7-3 and TRBJ2-1; 16 positions match TRBD2. With 5 bases clipped from V and 1 base from J, the junction kept 17 bases outside the gene matches. The CDR3 is made up of 22 amino acids. CDR1 SGHTA and CDR2 FQGTGA come from the germline V gene. The CDR3 is CASSLDHSTGLAGGLSYNEQFF. CDR3 DNA: TGTGCCAGCAGCCTAGACCATTCAACGGGACTAGCGGGGGGGCTATCCTACAATGAGCAGTTCTTC.

The chain carries TRBV2 and TRBJ2-3, with 8 positions matching TRBD2. This CDR3 has 14 amino acids. J gave up 2 bases and V 3 bases, and 1 base lay outside the gene matches. CDR1 and CDR2 (germline): SNHLY, FYNNEI. CDR3 coding DNA: TGTGCCAGCAGTGACGGGGGGGACACAGATACGCAGTATTTT. Protein: CASSDGGDTDTQYF.

V is TRBV4-2 and J is TRBJ1-2, with 7 nucleotides matching TRBD1. Germline V gives CDR1 LGHNA, CDR2 YNFKEQ. The trim removed 2 bases at V and 3 bases at J, leaving 3 bases unmatched. CDR3 length: 14 residues. This CDR3 reads CASSQPGQYYGYTF. The CDR3 DNA reads TGTGCCAGCAGCCAACCGGGACAGTACTATGGCTACACCTTC.

The CDR3 DNA is TGTGCCAGCAGCCCCCCGGGAGGGGTATACACCGGGGAGCTGTTTTTT. Protein: CASSPPGGVYTGELFF. This chain uses TRBV14 with TRBJ2-2; 8 nucleotides line up with TRBD2. V dropped 4 bases and J dropped 3; count of bases not matched to a gene: 7. Per germline, CDR1 SGHDN and CDR2 FVKESK. This CDR3 is 16 amino acids long.

This clone was observed once. The chain recombines TRBV19 with TRBJ1-5; D gene unclear. Germline V gene lookup returns CDR1 LNHDA and CDR2 SQIVND (reference sequence). Trimming pared 7 bases from V and 2 bases from J, leaving 12 bases between. CDR3 length: 14 residues. The chain's CDR3 is CASKGGPGNQPQHF. DNA for the CDR3: TGTGCCAGTAAGGGAGGCCCCGGCAATCAGCCCCAGCATTTT.

The chain has TRBV7-8 and TRBJ1-5; unclear D gene. The CDR3 totals 14 residues. Trimming cost V 4 bases and J 0 bases, with 7 bases left between them. Germline CDR1 and CDR2: SGHVS and FQNEAQ. DNA of the CDR3: TGTGCCAGCAGCTCCGGAGCTAGCAATCAGCCCCAGCATTTT. This encodes CASSSGASNQPQHF. Variable domain in full (rest from reference TRBV7-8 and TRBJ1-5): GAGVSQSPRYKVAKRGQDVALRCDPISGHVSLFWYQQALGQGPEFLTYFQNEAQLDKSGLPSDRFFAERPEGSVSTLKIQRTQQEDSAVYLCASSSGASNQPQHFGDGTRLSIL.

This clone was detected only a few times. The chain couples TRBV7-9 to TRBJ2-1, with D possibly TRBD1 on 6 matching bases. Germline V gene data show CDR1 as SEHNR and CDR2 as FQNEAQ (reference sequence). V lost 4 bases, J lost 8 bases, and 18 bases lay in between. This CDR3 contains 15 residues. The CDR3 reads CASSSRVNRDDEQFF. The CDR3 bases are TGTGCCAGCAGCTCTCGAGTGAACAGGGATGATGAGCAGTTCTTC.

The CDR3 here is CASSGTSGSTTTPYEQYF. The CDR3 DNA is TGTGCCAGCAGTGGGACTAGCGGGAGCACAACAACCCCCTACGAGCAGTACTTC. V usage is TRBV2 and J usage is TRBJ2-7; TRBD2 matches 13 bases. The length of the CDR3 is 18 residues. Trimming removed 4 bases from V and 2 bases from J; junction bases left unmatched: 11. Germline V lookup: CDR1 SNHLY, CDR2 FYNNEI.

The genes are TRBV27 and TRBJ2-7; D perhaps matches TRBD2 (7 bases). The germline CDR1 and CDR2 sequences are MNHEY and SMNVEV (reference sequence). V gave up 5 bases and J gave up 0 bases, with 14 bases separating them. CDR3 length: 15 residues. The CDR3 DNA follows: TGTGCCAGCAGTACACTTGGGGGGGCCTCCTACGAGCAGTACTTC. Translated: CASSTLGGASYEQYF.